The 19 T cell receptor beta chains given below trace back to one sample, sequenced in a study of identical twins. TCRdb used MiXCR to reprocess the 5' RACE reads, holding one entry per CDR3 protein. The table includes 500,000 to 550,000 distinct CDR3 sequences, less than 25% detected once. These sequences were also reported in another study, on T cells expressing NK-cell markers.

The sample consisted of CD4+ T cells sorted from blood. The receptors shown here come from a woman aged 18-29 years in good health.

The J gene is TRBJ2-3, the V gene TRBV25-1; 7 positions match TRBD2. Trimming removed 11 bases from V and 2 bases from J; junction bases left unmatched: 7. This CDR3 contains 13 residues. Germline lookup yields CDR1 MGHDK and CDR2 SYGVNS. The CDR3 sequence is CAVSAGLTDTQYF. Written as DNA, the CDR3 is TGTGCCGTGTCAGCGGGGCTCACAGATACGCAGTATTTT. The full variable domain, its missing parts supplied by reference TRBV25-1 and TRBJ2-3, is EADIYQTPRYLVIGTGKKITLECSQTMGHDKMYWYQQDPGMELHLIHYSYGVNSTEKGDLSSESTVSRIRTEHFPLTLESARPSHTSQYLCAVSAGLTDTQYFGPGTRLTVL.

This clonotype appeared a few times. The chain carries TRBV5-1 and TRBJ2-1, with D perhaps matching TRBD1 (6 bases). The germline CDR1 and CDR2 sequences are SGHRS and YFSETQ. V lost 0 bases, J lost 3 bases, and 10 bases lay in between. The CDR3 contains 15 residues. CDR3 amino acids: CASSLAGHNYNEQFF. The CDR3 DNA reads TGCGCCAGCAGCTTGGCGGGACACAACTACAATGAGCAGTTCTTC. Combining the CDR3 with reference TRBV5-1 and TRBJ2-1 gives the whole variable domain KAGVTQTPRYLIKTRGQQVTLSCSPISGHRSVSWYQQTPGQGLQFLFEYFSETQRNKGNFPGRFSGRQFSNSRSEMNVSTLELGDSALYLCASSLAGHNYNEQFFGPGTRLTVL.

This chain connects TRBV20-1 to TRBJ2-4; TRBD2 agrees at 9 bases. Germline V gene data show CDR1 as DFQATT and CDR2 as SNEGSKA (reference sequence). V dropped 5 bases and J dropped 4; count of bases not matched to a gene: 9. The CDR3 sequence is 15 residues long. CDR3 in DNA: TGCAGTGCTCCGCTTCCTCTAGCGGGGAAAAACATTCAGTACTTC. Translation gives CSAPLPLAGKNIQYF.

The chain carries TRBV25-1 and TRBJ2-1; D possibly corresponds to TRBD2 (5 bases). The CDR3 is 15 residues long. Trimming cost V 2 bases and J 8 bases, with 16 bases left between them. Germline V lookup: CDR1 MGHDK, CDR2 SYGVNS. The DNA for the CDR3 is TGTGCCAGCAGTGAAGGGCAGGAGGAATTCTATGAGCAGTTCTTC. Amino acids: CASSEGQEEFYEQFF.

This chain connects TRBV6-2 or TRBV6-3 to TRBJ2-2; D not resolved. Between the trimmed V and J ends, which lost 6 bases and 5 bases, there was a span of 22 bases. The germline V gene encodes CDR1 MNHEY and CDR2 SVGEGT. CDR3 size: 17 residues. For the CDR3, the DNA is TGTGCCAGCAGCCCCGCCGGGCTAGTTTTCAGTACCGGGGAGCTGTTTTTT. Translation gives CASSPAGLVFSTGELFF.

J is TRBJ2-1 and V is TRBV11-1; 9 bases fit TRBD2. Germline V gene data show CDR1 as SGHAT and CDR2 as FQDESV (reference sequence). The CDR3 is made up of 18 amino acids. Trimming at V came to 4 bases and at J to 3 bases, leaving 13 bases not matched to a gene. CDR3 nucleotide sequence: TGTGCCAGCAGCTCCCGATTTCGACTAGCGGAAGGCTACAATGAGCAGTTCTTC. This translates into CASSSRFRLAEGYNEQFF.

J is TRBJ2-1 and V is TRBV6-1; D gene ambiguous. CDR1 MNHNS and CDR2 SASEGT come from the germline V gene. The length of the CDR3 is 14 residues. V shed 4 bases and J shed 3 bases, with 10 bases lying between them. Here the CDR3 DNA reads TGTGCCAGCAGTGGGACCGTCGACTACAATGAGCAGTTCTTC. Encoded protein: CASSGTVDYNEQFF.

DNA of the CDR3: TGTGCCGTGGGCCGATCTAGCGGGAGGGCCTATGAGCAGTTCTTC. Translation gives CAVGRSSGRAYEQFF. V usage is TRBV10-3 and J usage is TRBJ2-1, with 12 nucleotides matching TRBD2. From germline, CDR1 is ENHRY and CDR2 SYGVKD. CDR3 length: 15 amino acids. V shed 11 bases and J 8 bases; nucleotides not matched to a gene: 13.

The sample holds a few counts of this clonotype. V gene TRBV20-1 combines with J gene TRBJ2-3; D remains unclear. Germline assignment: CDR1 DFQATT and CDR2 SNEGSKA (reference sequence). This CDR3 region has 12 residues. Trimming took off 3 bases at V and 2 bases at J, with 6 bases between the two ends. The chain's CDR3 is CSASDTTDTQYF. In DNA, the CDR3 is TGCAGTGCTAGTGATACCACAGATACGCAGTATTTT.

This clonotype was seen a handful of times. The chain uses TRBV6-5 and TRBJ2-7; TRBD1 aligns across 8 bases. Germline CDR1 and CDR2: MNHEY and SVGAGI. J was trimmed by 6 bases and V by 4 bases; bases with no gene match: 5. The CDR3 totals 13 residues. CDR3 sequence: CASSLPGGREQYF. CDR3 in DNA: TGTGCCAGCAGTTTACCAGGGGGCCGCGAGCAGTACTTC.

The V gene is TRBV6-1, the J gene TRBJ2-6; D possibly corresponds to TRBD2 (5 bases). The CDR3 has 15 residues. The germline V gene has CDR1 MNHNS and CDR2 SASEGT. The germline V and J ends were trimmed by 4 bases and 2 bases, with 9 bases remaining between them. DNA for the CDR3: TGTGCCAGCAGTGGGCGCGGGCCTGGGGCCAACGTCCTGACTTTC. It codes for CASSGRGPGANVLTF.

The chain combines TRBV5-4 with TRBJ2-7; TRBD1 aligns across 8 bases. V gave up 0 bases and J gave up 3 bases; unmatched junction bases: 5. The CDR3 contains 15 residues. Germline V gene sequence: CDR1 SGHNT, CDR2 YYREEE (reference sequence). The chain's CDR3 is CASSLEGTGFYEQYF. Written as DNA, the CDR3 is TGTGCCAGCAGCTTGGAAGGGACAGGTTTCTACGAGCAGTACTTC. The full variable domain, in which reference TRBV5-4 and TRBJ2-7 provide the parts outside the CDR3, is ETGVTQSPTHLIKTRGQQVTLRCSSQSGHNTVSWYQQALGQGPQFIFQYYREEENGRGNFPPRFSGLQFPNYSSELNVNALELDDSALYLCASSLEGTGFYEQYFGPGTRLTVT.

This clonotype came up many times. The rearrangement joins TRBV12-3 or TRBV12-4 to TRBJ2-1, with a tentative D call TRBD1 (5 bases). CDR3 size: 14 residues. V was shortened by 6 bases and J by 6 bases, with 15 bases between the two germline ends. The CDR3 nucleotides are TGTGCCAGCAGGGCCCAGGGATACGGCAATGAGCAGTTCTTC. Translating gives CASRAQGYGNEQFF.

A few counts support this clonotype. The chain recombines TRBV5-1 with TRBJ2-1; 8 positions match TRBD2. The germline V gene encodes CDR1 SGHRS and CDR2 YFSETQ. The CDR3 extends over 16 amino acids. V shed 3 bases and J 0 bases; nucleotides not matched to a gene: 5. This chain's CDR3 is CASSWASGGSYNEQFF. In DNA form, the CDR3 reads TGCGCCAGCAGCTGGGCCAGCGGGGGCTCCTACAATGAGCAGTTCTTC.

The chain has TRBV29-1 and TRBJ1-1; D is uncertain. Looked up from germline, CDR1 is SQVTM and CDR2 is ANQGSEA. The CDR3 covers 12 residues. V was trimmed by 3 bases and J by 2 bases, leaving 7 bases between them. CDR3 sequence (DNA): TGCAGCGTTGATGCAGGCAACACTGAAGCTTTCTTT. Translation: CSVDAGNTEAFF.

There are many counts of this clonotype. This chain uses TRBV7-9 with TRBJ1-1; TRBD1 aligns across 7 bases. The CDR3 contains 13 residues. Germline CDR1 is SEHNR and CDR2 is FQNEAQ (reference sequence). V shed 2 bases and J 4 bases; nucleotides not matched to a gene: 1. This CDR3 is CASSLTGATEAFF. The CDR3 bases are TGTGCCAGCAGCTTAACAGGGGCCACTGAAGCTTTCTTT.

This clonotype was picked up a small number of times. CDR3 nucleotides: TGCAGTGCTAGAGACTCAAGGGGAGTCAATGAGCAGTTCTTC. This encodes CSARDSRGVNEQFF. The chain links TRBV20-1 to TRBJ2-1, with D perhaps TRBD1 or TRBD2 (5 bases each). CDR3 length equals 14 residues. Trimming shortened V by 0 bases and J by 6 bases, and 12 bases separated the two germline ends. CDR1 is DFQATT and CDR2 is SNEGSKA in the germline V gene (reference sequence).

This clonotype showed up just a few times. The chain links TRBV4-3 to TRBJ2-7, with 7 positions matching TRBD2. V lost 3 bases, J lost 4 bases, and 12 bases stayed unmatched. This CDR3 is 16 amino acids long. Looked up from germline, CDR1 is LGHNA and CDR2 is YSLEER. CDR3 sequence reads: CASSQRWASGIYEQYF. The CDR3 nucleotides are TGCGCCAGCAGCCAGAGATGGGCTAGCGGAATTTACGAGCAGTACTTC.

This clonotype has just a few counts. The chain carries TRBV7-6 and TRBJ2-1, with 16 positions matching TRBD2. Germline lookup yields CDR1 SGHVS and CDR2 FNYEAQ. The junction had 7 bases not matched to a gene; V was cut back by 5 bases and J by 6 bases. This CDR3 comprises 17 residues. The CDR3 spells CASSPTGTSGGGNEQFF. DNA for the CDR3: TGTGCCAGCAGCCCAACCGGGACTAGCGGGGGGGGCAATGAGCAGTTCTTC.